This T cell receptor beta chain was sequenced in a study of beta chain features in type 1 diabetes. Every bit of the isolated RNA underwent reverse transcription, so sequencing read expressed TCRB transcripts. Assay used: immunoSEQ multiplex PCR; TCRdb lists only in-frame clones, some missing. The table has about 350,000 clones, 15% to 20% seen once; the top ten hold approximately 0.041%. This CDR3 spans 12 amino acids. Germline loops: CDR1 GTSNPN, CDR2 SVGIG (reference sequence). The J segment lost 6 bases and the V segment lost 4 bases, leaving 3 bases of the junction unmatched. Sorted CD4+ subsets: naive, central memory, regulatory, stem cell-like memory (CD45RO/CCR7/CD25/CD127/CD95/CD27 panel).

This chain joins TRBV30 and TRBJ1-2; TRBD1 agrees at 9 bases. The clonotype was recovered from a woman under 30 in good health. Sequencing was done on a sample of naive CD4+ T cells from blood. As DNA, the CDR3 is TGTGCCTGGAACAGGGGGCGAGATGGCTACACCTTC. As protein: CAWNRGRDGYTF.